A single sample gave rise to the 9 T cell receptor beta chains below, sequenced in a study of T cell responses to AZD1222 COVID-19 vaccine. Profiled with immunoSEQ multiplex PCR; TCRdb holds only in-frame clones, not every one. The sample lists 130,000 to 150,000 clones, approximately 89% seen once, with around 5.2% in the top ten. The source material was peripheral blood, sampled on day 0 of AZD1222 vaccination. These TCRs come from an adult in good health.

This sequence joins TRBV9 and TRBJ2-5; 7 bases match TRBD2. Germline CDR1 and CDR2: SGDLS and YYNGEE. This CDR3 spans 15 amino acids. J lost 1 base, V lost 2 bases, and 5 bases had no gene match. Here the CDR3 reads CASSVTSFVQETQYF. DNA for the CDR3: TGTGCCAGCAGCGTGACTAGCTTTGTCCAAGAGACCCAGTACTTC.

V usage is TRBV18 and J usage is TRBJ1-1; 10 bases align to TRBD1. CDR1 KGHSH and CDR2 LQKENI come from the germline V gene. CDR3 length: 14 residues. V was pared by 4 bases and J by 1 base, with 0 bases of the junction left unmatched. Here the CDR3 reads CASSRDRGNTEAFF. For the CDR3, the DNA is TGTGCCAGCTCACGGGACAGGGGGAACACTGAAGCTTTCTTT. Combining the CDR3 with reference TRBV18 and TRBJ1-1 gives the whole variable domain NAGVMQNPRHLVRRRGQEARLRCSPMKGHSHVYWYRQLPEEGLKFMVYLQKENIIDESGMPKERFSAEFPKEGPSILRIQQVVRGDSAAYFCASSRDRGNTEAFFGQGTRLTVV.

CDR3 in DNA: TGTGCCAGCAGTGACCCTAGCGGAGCAGGGACCCAGTACTTC. Translating gives CASSDPSGAGTQYF. The genes are TRBV25-1 and TRBJ2-5; TRBD2 matches at 7 bases. The CDR3 sequence is 14 residues long. Trimming cost V 3 bases and J 7 bases; bases outside gene matches: 8. Germline V CDR1 and CDR2: MGHDK, SYGVNS.

This sequence joins TRBV27 and TRBJ2-1; a possible D gene is TRBD2 (5 bases). V was clipped by 1 base and J by 0 bases, with 10 bases between them. Germline loops: CDR1 MNHEY, CDR2 SMNVEV (reference sequence). The CDR3 is made up of 16 amino acids. CDR3 region: CASSLWLGSSYNEQFF. In DNA, the CDR3 is TGTGCCAGCAGTTTATGGCTTGGGAGCTCCTACAATGAGCAGTTCTTC.

The chain has TRBV4-3 and TRBJ1-1; D is perhaps TRBD1 (5 bases). The germline V gene encodes CDR1 LGHNA and CDR2 YSLEER. V gave up 4 bases and J gave up 11 bases, with 17 bases separating them. This CDR3 region has 13 residues. The CDR3 DNA sequence: TGCGCCAGCAGCCTGGGGCTTGGTCAGTTGGCTTTCTTT. This gives the protein CASSLGLGQLAFF.

V gene TRBV14 combines with J gene TRBJ2-1; 11 nucleotides align to TRBD2. V trimming: 6 bases; J trimming: 1 base; junction bases outside the gene matches: 5. CDR1 and CDR2 from the germline V gene are SGHDN and FVKESK. The CDR3 runs to 16 residues. CDR3 DNA: TGTGCCAGCAGTCTGACTAGCGGGGTATCCTACAATGAGCAGTTCTTC. It translates to CASSLTSGVSYNEQFF.

The chain links TRBV7-2 to TRBJ2-1; 7 bases fit TRBD2. J was trimmed by 0 bases and V by 5 bases; bases with no gene match: 7. The CDR3 covers 16 residues. Germline lookup yields CDR1 SGHTA and CDR2 FQGNSA. CDR3 DNA: TGTGCCAGCAGCCCAGCTGGCGGGAGCTCCTACAATGAGCAGTTCTTC. Translation: CASSPAGGSSYNEQFF.

This clone showed up just a few times. V gene TRBV6-2 or TRBV6-3 combines with J gene TRBJ2-7; maybe TRBD1 (7 bases). CDR3 length: 13 residues. Trimming took 4 bases from V and 5 from J, leaving 12 bases between them. The germline gives CDR1 MNHEY, CDR2 SVGEGT. CDR3 loop: CASSSRGEDEQYF. The CDR3 DNA reads as TGTGCCAGCAGTTCCAGGGGGGAGGACGAGCAGTACTTC.

The J gene is TRBJ2-1, the V gene TRBV9, with TRBD2 as a possible D gene (6 bases). Germline CDR1 SGDLS, CDR2 YYNGEE. V was shortened by 3 bases and J by 10 bases, with 23 bases between the two germline ends. The CDR3 length is 16 residues. The CDR3 here is CASSGSPVVSRGEQFF. As DNA, the CDR3 is TGTGCCAGCAGCGGATCACCCGTCGTTAGCCGGGGGGAGCAGTTCTTC.